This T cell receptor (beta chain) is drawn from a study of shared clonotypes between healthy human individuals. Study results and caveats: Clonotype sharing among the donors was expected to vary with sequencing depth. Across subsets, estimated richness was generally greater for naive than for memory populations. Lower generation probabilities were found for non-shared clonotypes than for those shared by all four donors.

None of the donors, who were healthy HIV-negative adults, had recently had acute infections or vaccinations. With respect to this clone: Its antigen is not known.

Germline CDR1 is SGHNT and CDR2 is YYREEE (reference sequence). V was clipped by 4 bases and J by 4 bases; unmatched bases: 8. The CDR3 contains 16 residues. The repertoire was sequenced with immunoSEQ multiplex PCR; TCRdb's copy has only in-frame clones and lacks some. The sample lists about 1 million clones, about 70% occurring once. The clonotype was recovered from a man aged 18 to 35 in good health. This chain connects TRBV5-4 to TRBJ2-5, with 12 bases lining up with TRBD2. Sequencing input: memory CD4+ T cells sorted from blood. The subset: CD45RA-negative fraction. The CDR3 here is CASSPTSGGYVETQYF. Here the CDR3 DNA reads TGTGCCAGCAGCCCGACTAGCGGGGGTTATGTAGAGACCCAGTACTTC.